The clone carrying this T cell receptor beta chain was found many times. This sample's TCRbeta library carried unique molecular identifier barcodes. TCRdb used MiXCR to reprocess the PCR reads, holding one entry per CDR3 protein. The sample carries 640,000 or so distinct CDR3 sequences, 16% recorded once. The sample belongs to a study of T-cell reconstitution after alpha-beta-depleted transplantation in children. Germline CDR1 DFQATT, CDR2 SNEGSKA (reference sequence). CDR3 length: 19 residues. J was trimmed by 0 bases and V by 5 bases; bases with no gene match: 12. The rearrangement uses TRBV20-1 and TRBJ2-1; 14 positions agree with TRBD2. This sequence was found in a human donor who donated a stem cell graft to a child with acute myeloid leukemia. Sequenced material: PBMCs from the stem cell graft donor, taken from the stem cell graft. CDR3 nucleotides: TGCAGTGCTTATATCGGACTAGCGGGGGGCCTGAGCTCCTACAATGAGCAGTTCTTC. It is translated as CSAYIGLAGGLSSYNEQFF.